A selection of T cell receptor beta chains follows, all from one sample in a study of cytomegalovirus exposure and HLA in healthy donors. Only in-frame clones appear in the TCRdb table, and some are missing; sequencing was by immunoSEQ multiplex PCR. The sample holds 200,000 or so clones, about 83% seen once. Sequencing input: PBMCs. The source of these receptors is a man in his forties or fifties in good health and CMV-seronegative. CDR3s include the opening cysteine and the closing phenylalanine or tryptophan.

V: TRBV7-3
length: 15
CDR3: CASSSFSGGNNEQFF

V: TRBV28
length: 14
CDR3: CASSLQGVSTEAFF

V: TRBV13
length: 15
CDR3: CASSLEPGMNTEAFF

V: TRBV5-6
length: 16
CDR3: CASSRGLERDTGELFF

V: TRBV4-2
length: 19
CDR3: CASSPSGTSGILSYNEQFF

V: TRBV27
length: 16
CDR3: CASSTPGRGVEDTQYF

V: TRBV6-1
length: 15
CDR3: CATRNRGKSYNEQFF

V: TRBV4-2
length: 15
CDR3: CASSQDLAAYNEQFF

V: TRBV6-1
length: 15
CDR3: CASSETGGNTGELFF

V: TRBV2
length: 15
CDR3: CASRDGVAGMGELFF

V: TRBV15
length: 16
CDR3: CATSRDAGAFSYEQYF

V: TRBV27
length: 15
CDR3: CASRGRQGGDQPQHF

V: TRBV7-2
length: 15
CDR3: CASTKPGTGVDTQYF

V: TRBV7-7
length: 14
CDR3: CASSPGTGGGEQYF

V: TRBV27
length: 15
CDR3: CASFFLAGNSYEQYF

V: TRBV30
length: 13
CDR3: CAWSPDPGRGYTF

V: TRBV10-3
length: 15
CDR3: CAIRGQGWEQSPLHF

V: TRBV7-6
length: 14
CDR3: CASSPRGLSYEQYF

V: TRBV5-6
length: 15
CDR3: CASSLVSGRKTEAFF

V: TRBV4-3
length: 13
CDR3: CASSPGLGETQYF

V: TRBV2
length: 14
CDR3: CASIPRARGTKLFF

V: TRBV5-4
length: 17
CDR3: CASSLTGAGGKYNEQFF

V: TRBV4-1
length: 15
CDR3: CASSRFERDYNEQFF

V: TRBV5-1
length: 11
CDR3: CASRLEGGYTF

V: TRBV7-3
length: 14
CDR3: CASSLTPGHTEAFF

V: TRBV2
length: 15
CDR3: CASTSRAGRATEAFF

V: TRBV7-2
length: 14
CDR3: CASSTNSLNYGYTF

V: TRBV28
length: 15
CDR3: CASTMLGARGTEAFF

V: TRBV5-1
length: 14
CDR3: CASTTRDTYNEQFF

V: TRBV7-2
length: 12
CDR3: CASSPDRQKLFF

V: TRBV12-5
length: 11
CDR3: CASGVRNGYTF

V: TRBV28
length: 12
CDR3: CASSLKGGGYTF

V: TRBV6-1
length: 16
CDR3: CASSEFGSGGRETQYF

V: TRBV10-3
length: 13
CDR3: CASRKRIETEAFF

V: TRBV5-1
length: 17
CDR3: CASSLVPRAETNTEAFF

V: TRBV18
length: 14
CDR3: CASSSGSSGNTIYF

V: TRBV6-6
length: 15
CDR3: CASSLGGGFPGELFF

V: TRBV19
length: 13
CDR3: CASSIIRNDGYTF

V: TRBV5-4
length: 14
CDR3: CASRPTGSGNTIYF

V: TRBV6-5
length: 15
CDR3: CASSYSDRANEKLFF

V: TRBV14
length: 11
CDR3: CASSQEQEAFF

V: TRBV27
length: 15
CDR3: CASSMNSGSKNIQYF

V: TRBV4-1
length: 15
CDR3: CASSQDVSSSYEQYF

V: TRBV19
length: 15
CDR3: CASSIVSGSPNEQFF

V: TRBV7-9
length: 12
CDR3: CASSLGGREQYF

V: TRBV2
length: 15
CDR3: CASSVSAGGYNEQFF

V: TRBV5-1
length: 15
CDR3: CASSLDLTGSSPLHF

V: TRBV9
length: 14
CDR3: CASSVGGGGTEAFF

V: TRBV5-1
length: 14
CDR3: CASSFEGMNTEAFF